These 11 T cell receptor beta chains originate from one sample sequenced in a study of blood T cell repertoires in COVID-19. The method was immunoSEQ multiplex PCR; TCRdb's version includes in-frame clones alone and lacks a portion of them. The sample gives under 200,000 clones, approximately 90% of which show up once; around 5.8% is in the top ten. The sample comprised peripheral blood. The receptors stem from a man aged 40-55 years with active or convalescent COVID-19.

V is TRBV9 and J is TRBJ1-6, with D perhaps TRBD1 (5 bases). Germline V gives CDR1 SGDLS, CDR2 YYNGEE. This CDR3 has 14 amino acids. V lost 3 bases and J 7 bases, leaving 11 bases between the germline ends. CDR3 in DNA: TGTGCCAGCAGCGCCGGACAAAACAATTCACCCCTCCACTTT. As protein: CASSAGQNNSPLHF.

This chain uses TRBV3-1 (or the pseudogene TRBV3-2) with TRBJ2-1; D is undetermined. Trimming removed 1 base at V and 3 bases at J, with 13 bases between. The germline gives CDR1 LGHDT, CDR2 YNNKEL (reference sequence). CDR3 length: 16 amino acids. CDR3 DNA sequence: TGTGCCAGCAGCCAAGTCCGAGGAAGCGTCTACAATGAGCAGTTCTTC. This encodes CASSQVRGSVYNEQFF.

This clone was seen more than once but under ten times. The rearrangement links TRBV12-3 or TRBV12-4 to TRBJ1-4, with D possibly matching TRBD1 (6 bases). V gave up 1 base and J gave up 8 bases, with 8 bases separating them. The CDR3 spans 13 residues. The CDR3 spells CASSLVRGEKLFF. CDR3 nucleotide sequence: TGTGCCAGCAGTTTAGTCAGGGGCGAAAAACTGTTTTTT.

The chain joins TRBV19 to TRBJ2-7, with 8 bases aligning to TRBD1. The CDR3 sequence is 14 residues long. The germline CDR1 and CDR2 sequences are LNHDA and SQIVND (reference sequence). Germline trimming cut 5 bases from V and 4 bases from J; bases unmatched to any gene: 7. The CDR3 DNA reads TGTGCCAGTAGTGCAAGGACAGGGTTGTACGAGCAGTACTTC. Its translation: CASSARTGLYEQYF.

The V and J genes are TRBV3-1 (or the pseudogene TRBV3-2) and TRBJ1-1; 8 positions match TRBD1. The CDR3 runs 17 residues. The V gene end was trimmed by 2 bases and the J gene end by 5 bases; junction bases not matched to a gene: 13. Per the germline V gene, CDR1 is LGHDT and CDR2 is YNNKEL (reference sequence). For the CDR3, the DNA is TGTGCCAGCAGCCAACCCGGGACAGGAGGAGTGGGGACTGAAGCTTTCTTT. Protein product: CASSQPGTGGVGTEAFF.

This clone appeared a few times. This chain uses TRBV27 with TRBJ2-1, with TRBD1 matching 10 bases. This CDR3 is built from 16 residues. The J segment lost 4 bases and the V segment lost 7 bases, leaving 10 bases of the junction unmatched. Germline V gives CDR1 MNHEY, CDR2 SMNVEV (reference sequence). The CDR3: CASIHSGTGEYNEQFF. The CDR3 bases are TGTGCCAGCATTCACTCCGGGACAGGGGAATACAATGAGCAGTTCTTC.

The genes are TRBV6-1 and TRBJ1-1, with 8 bases fitting TRBD1. This CDR3 region has 17 residues. The V and J ends lost 1 base and 3 bases, in that order; junction bases with no gene match: 10. The germline gives CDR1 MNHNS, CDR2 SASEGT. CDR3: CASSEVAGGTIHTEAFF. CDR3 nucleotide sequence: TGTGCCAGCAGTGAAGTGGCAGGGGGCACGATTCACACTGAAGCTTTCTTT.

This chain connects TRBV19 to TRBJ1-5; D is ambiguous. The ends were cut back, 4 bases at V and 2 bases at J, with 15 bases in the middle. Germline lookup yields CDR1 LNHDA and CDR2 SQIVND (reference sequence). The CDR3 has 16 residues. CDR3 region: CASSTGPLSGNQPQHF. CDR3 in DNA: TGTGCCAGTAGTACTGGGCCGTTAAGTGGCAATCAGCCCCAGCATTTT.

The chain links TRBV30 to TRBJ1-5, with D perhaps TRBD1 (5 bases). The V and J ends lost 0 bases and 5 bases respectively, with 14 bases between them. Germline CDR1 and CDR2: GTSNPN and SVGIG (reference sequence). The CDR3 is 15 residues long. The CDR3 DNA reads TGTGCCTGGAGTGTTAGGAGGGGTGAGGATCAGCCCCAGCATTTT. Protein sequence: CAWSVRRGEDQPQHF.

The V and J genes are TRBV13 and TRBJ2-7, with TRBD1 matching 7 bases. In germline, CDR1 is PRHDT, CDR2 FYEKMQ (reference sequence). This CDR3 is built from 14 residues. The junction had 8 bases not matched to a gene; V was cut back by 5 bases and J by 4 bases. The CDR3 loop is CASSGRTGSYEQYF. The CDR3 coding sequence is TGTGCCAGCAGCGGACGGACAGGATCATACGAGCAGTACTTC.

The chain combines TRBV7-2 with TRBJ2-1; no reliable D call. Germline V lookup: CDR1 SGHTA, CDR2 FQGNSA. The CDR3 is 11 amino acids. The germline V and J ends were trimmed by 4 bases and 7 bases, with 5 bases remaining between them. The CDR3 region is CASSSRNEQFF. The CDR3 DNA sequence: TGTGCCAGCAGCTCCAGGAATGAGCAGTTCTTC. Full variable domain (missing parts from reference TRBV7-2 and TRBJ2-1): GAGVSQSPSNKVTEKGKDVELRCDPISGHTALYWYRQSLGQGLEFLIYFQGNSAPDKSGLPSDRFSAERTGGSVSTLTIQRTQQEDSAVYLCASSSRNEQFFGPGTRLTVL.